Described below is a single T cell receptor beta chain sequence and its context. CDR3 length: 16 residues. CDR1 is SGHRS, CDR2 YFSETQ, per germline. V gave up 0 bases and J gave up 5 bases; unmatched junction bases: 6. These data belong to a study of OX40 agonist ivuxolimab in advanced cancers. Here immunoSEQ multiplex PCR was the method, and the copy in TCRdb shows in-frame clones only, minus some. The sample holds 36,000 or so clones; more than 65% are singletons and the top ten take 11%. The source is an adult with an advanced solid tumor such as melanoma, head and neck, liver or kidney cancer. The rearrangement uses TRBV5-1 and TRBJ2-1; TRBD2 matches 9 bases. This specimen was CD4+ or CD8+ T cells sorted from blood, taken in a trial of the OX40 agonist ivuxolimab. The CDR3 DNA reads as TGCGCCAGCAGCTTGGTCTCTAGCGGGGCTAACAATGAGCAGTTCTTC. Encoded protein: CASSLVSSGANNEQFF.